Presented here are 8 T cell receptor beta chains from one specimen sequenced in a study of OX40 agonist ivuxolimab in advanced cancers. TCRdb keeps only in-frame clones here, not all; method: immunoSEQ multiplex PCR. The data show 60,000 or so clones, with 85% to 95% seen just once and less than 20% held by the top ten. This specimen consisted of CD4+ or CD8+ T cells sorted from blood, obtained in a trial of the OX40 agonist ivuxolimab. The source is an adult with an advanced solid tumor such as melanoma, head and neck, liver or kidney cancer.

The V and J genes are TRBV6-5 and TRBJ1-5; D remains unclear. Trimming left V 6 bases short and J 6 bases short, with 18 bases between. The CDR3 is 15 residues long. The germline CDR1 and CDR2 sequences are MNHEY and SVGAGI. The CDR3 bases are TGTGCCAGCAGCATGAATCCGGGCCCCGGTCAGCCCCAGCATTTT. It encodes CASSMNPGPGQPQHF.

A single count supports this clone. The chain is built from TRBV7-6 and TRBJ2-3; TRBD2 agrees at 8 bases. This CDR3 region has 14 residues. The ends lost 10 bases at V and 2 bases at J; junction bases unmatched: 8. CDR1 is SGHVS and CDR2 is FNYEAQ in the germline V gene. Here the CDR3 reads CATSGREDTDTQYF. The CDR3 bases are TGTGCCACTTCGGGGCGGGAGGACACAGATACGCAGTATTTT.

A single count supports this clone. This chain joins TRBV27 and TRBJ2-7; TRBD1 matches 9 bases. Germline CDR1 and CDR2: MNHEY and SMNVEV (reference sequence). V lost 2 bases and J lost 5; bases outside the gene matches: 4. This CDR3 contains 14 residues. In DNA, the CDR3 is TGTGCCAGCAGTTTACGGGACAGGGTGGACGAGCAGTACTTC. Translating gives CASSLRDRVDEQYF.

This clone was seen a single time. J is TRBJ2-7 and V is TRBV19; 8 bases are shared with TRBD2. Germline-derived CDR1 and CDR2 are LNHDA and SQIVND (reference sequence). Germline trimming cut 5 bases from V and 5 bases from J; bases unmatched to any gene: 11. CDR3 size: 15 residues. The CDR3 protein is CASSHKRELPHEQYF. The CDR3 nucleotides are TGTGCCAGTAGTCACAAGCGGGAGTTACCCCACGAGCAGTACTTC.

This CDR3 reads CASSRDRGINGYTF. The CDR3 DNA reads as TGTGCCAGCAGCCGGGACAGGGGAATTAATGGCTACACCTTC. This sequence joins TRBV5-6 and TRBJ1-2; 10 bases align to TRBD1. The CDR3 extends over 14 amino acids. Germline V gene data show CDR1 as SGHDT and CDR2 as YYEEEE. V dropped 4 bases and J dropped 6; count of bases not matched to a gene: 6.

J is TRBJ2-7 and V is TRBV7-2, with TRBD2 matching over 8 bases. After removal of 7 bases from V and 3 bases from J, the junction contained 2 bases not matched to a gene. The CDR3 runs 12 residues. Germline loops: CDR1 SGHTA, CDR2 FQGNSA. The CDR3 spells CASIRGGYEQYF. The CDR3 DNA follows: TGTGCCAGCATCCGGGGGGGCTACGAGCAGTACTTC.

The chain employs TRBV6-1 and TRBJ1-1; D not certain. The CDR3 runs 14 residues. Germline V gene lookup returns CDR1 MNHNS and CDR2 SASEGT. Trimming stripped 5 bases from V and 0 bases from J, with 10 bases between. The CDR3 DNA reads as TGTGCCAGCAGTTCGACACTGATGAACACTGAAGCTTTCTTT. This sequence encodes CASSSTLMNTEAFF.

The CDR3 DNA follows: TGTGCCACCGGGGGACTAGCGGGGCAAGAGACCCAGTACTTC. This codes for CATGGLAGQETQYF. This chain connects TRBV15 to TRBJ2-5; 13 bases align to TRBD2. The V and J ends lost 8 bases and 2 bases, in that order; junction bases with no gene match: 2. Germline CDR1 and CDR2: LNHNV and YYDKDF (reference sequence). The CDR3 extends over 14 amino acids.